The 2 T cell receptor beta chains below all came from one sample that was sequenced in a study of cytomegalovirus exposure and HLA in healthy donors. Both 60 Vbeta primers and 13 Jbeta primers went into the PCR. Sequencing used immunoSEQ multiplex PCR; TCRdb keeps in-frame clones, though not all of them. The sample lists approximately 130,000 clones, over 80% occurring once. The source material was PBMCs. These receptors all come from a boy younger than 18 in good health and CMV-seronegative.

The chain is built from TRBV27 and TRBJ1-2; 7 positions match TRBD1. V was clipped by 3 bases and J by 4 bases; unmatched bases: 11. CDR3 length: 16 amino acids. Per germline, CDR1 MNHEY and CDR2 SMNVEV (reference sequence). CDR3 region: CASSLRQGLGVYGYTF. CDR3 in DNA: TGTGCCAGCAGTTTGAGACAGGGCCTAGGAGTCTATGGCTACACCTTC.

The chain has TRBV6-4 and TRBJ2-5, with a possible D match to TRBD1 (6 bases). This CDR3 region has 13 residues. Germline V gives CDR1 MRHNA, CDR2 SNTAGT. Deletions cut 7 bases from V and 9 bases from J, with 18 bases between. The CDR3 DNA reads as TGTGCCAGCAAAATCAGGGGACCCATGGCCCAGTACTTC. Its protein product is CASKIRGPMAQYF.